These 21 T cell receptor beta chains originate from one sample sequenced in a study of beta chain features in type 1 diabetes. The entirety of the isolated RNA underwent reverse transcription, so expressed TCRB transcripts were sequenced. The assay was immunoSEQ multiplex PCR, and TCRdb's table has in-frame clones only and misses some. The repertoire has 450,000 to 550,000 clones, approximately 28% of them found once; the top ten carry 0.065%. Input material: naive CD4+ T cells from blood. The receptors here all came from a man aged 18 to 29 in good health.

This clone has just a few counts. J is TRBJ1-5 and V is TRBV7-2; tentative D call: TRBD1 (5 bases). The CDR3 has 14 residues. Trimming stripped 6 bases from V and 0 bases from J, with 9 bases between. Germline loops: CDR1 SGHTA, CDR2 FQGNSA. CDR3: CASSSDSSNQPQHF. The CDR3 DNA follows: TGTGCCAGCAGTTCCGACAGTAGCAATCAGCCCCAGCATTTT.

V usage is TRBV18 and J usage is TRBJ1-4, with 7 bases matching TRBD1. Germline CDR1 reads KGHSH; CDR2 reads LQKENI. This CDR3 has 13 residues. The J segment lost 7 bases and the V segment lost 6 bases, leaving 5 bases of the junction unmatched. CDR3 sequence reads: CASSPGGVEKLFF. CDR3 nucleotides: TGTGCCAGCTCTCCAGGGGGAGTTGAAAAACTGTTTTTT.

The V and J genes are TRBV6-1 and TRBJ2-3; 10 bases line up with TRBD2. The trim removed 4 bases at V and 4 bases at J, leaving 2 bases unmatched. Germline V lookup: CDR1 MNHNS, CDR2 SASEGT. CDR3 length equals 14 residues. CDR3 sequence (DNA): TGTGCCAGCAGTGGACTAGCGGGCCCAGATACGCAGTATTTT. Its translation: CASSGLAGPDTQYF.

CDR3 sequence: CAWSPGANPNEQFF. The CDR3 nucleotides are TGTGCCTGGAGTCCCGGAGCCAATCCCAATGAGCAGTTCTTC. This chain links TRBV30 with TRBJ2-1; D is ambiguous. Germline V CDR1 and CDR2: GTSNPN, SVGIG (reference sequence). V was cut by 2 bases and J by 6 bases, with 14 bases left in between. This CDR3 is 14 amino acids long.

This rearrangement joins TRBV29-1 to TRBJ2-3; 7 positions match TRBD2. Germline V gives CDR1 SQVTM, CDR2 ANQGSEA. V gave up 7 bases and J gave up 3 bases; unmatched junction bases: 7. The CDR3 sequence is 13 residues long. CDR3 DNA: TGCAGCGCCCCATGGGAGGGGACAGATACGCAGTATTTT. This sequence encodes CSAPWEGTDTQYF.

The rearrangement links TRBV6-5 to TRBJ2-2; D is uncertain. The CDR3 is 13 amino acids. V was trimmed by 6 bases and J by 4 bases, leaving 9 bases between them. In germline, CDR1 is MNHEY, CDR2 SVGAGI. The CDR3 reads CASSRHSTGELFF. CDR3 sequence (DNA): TGTGCCAGCAGCCGCCACAGCACCGGGGAGCTGTTTTTT.

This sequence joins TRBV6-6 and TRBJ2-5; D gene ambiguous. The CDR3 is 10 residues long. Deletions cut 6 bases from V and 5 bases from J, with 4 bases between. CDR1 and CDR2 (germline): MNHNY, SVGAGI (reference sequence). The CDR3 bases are TGTGCCAGCAGGTCGGAGACCCAGTACTTC. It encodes CASRSETQYF.

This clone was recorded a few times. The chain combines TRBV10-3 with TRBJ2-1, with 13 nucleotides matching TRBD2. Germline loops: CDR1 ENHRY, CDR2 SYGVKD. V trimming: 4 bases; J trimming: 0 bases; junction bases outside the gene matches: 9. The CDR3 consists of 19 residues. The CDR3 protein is CAISGSGTSGTSSYNEQFF. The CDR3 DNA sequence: TGTGCCATCAGTGGATCAGGGACTAGCGGGACCTCCTCCTACAATGAGCAGTTCTTC.

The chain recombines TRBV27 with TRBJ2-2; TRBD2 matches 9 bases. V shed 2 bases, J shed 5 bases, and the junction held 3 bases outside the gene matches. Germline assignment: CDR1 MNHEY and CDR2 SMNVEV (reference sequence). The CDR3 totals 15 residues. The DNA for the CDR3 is TGTGCCAGCAGTTTAGGGACTAGCAATACCGGGGAGCTGTTTTTT. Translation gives CASSLGTSNTGELFF.

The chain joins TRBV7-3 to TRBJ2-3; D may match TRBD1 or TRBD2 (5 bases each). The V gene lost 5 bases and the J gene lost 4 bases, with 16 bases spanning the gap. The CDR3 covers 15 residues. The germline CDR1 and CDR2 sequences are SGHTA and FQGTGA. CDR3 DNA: TGTGCCAGCAGCCGAGGGGCAGGGCGGGCAGATACGCAGTATTTT. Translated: CASSRGAGRADTQYF.

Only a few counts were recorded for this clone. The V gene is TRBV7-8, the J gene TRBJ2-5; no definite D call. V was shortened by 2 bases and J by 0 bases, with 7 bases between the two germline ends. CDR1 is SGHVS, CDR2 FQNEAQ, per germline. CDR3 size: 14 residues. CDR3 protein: CASSLLSYQETQYF. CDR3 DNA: TGTGCCAGCAGCTTATTATCCTACCAAGAGACCCAGTACTTC.

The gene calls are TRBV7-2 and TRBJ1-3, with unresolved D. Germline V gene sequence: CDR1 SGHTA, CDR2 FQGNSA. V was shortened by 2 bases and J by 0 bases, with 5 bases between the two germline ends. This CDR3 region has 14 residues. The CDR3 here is CASSLRHSGNTIYF. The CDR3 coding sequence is TGTGCCAGCAGCTTAAGACACTCTGGAAACACCATATATTTT.

The CDR3 DNA sequence: TGTGCCAGCAGCCCAGGACTACTGAATGAGCAGTTCTTC. Its protein product is CASSPGLLNEQFF. The rearrangement joins TRBV7-7 to TRBJ2-1; maybe TRBD2 (6 bases). CDR1 and CDR2 (germline): SSHAT, FNYEAQ (reference sequence). V was clipped by 5 bases and J by 7 bases, with 12 bases between them. The CDR3 covers 13 residues. The whole variable domain, remainder taken from reference TRBV7-7 and TRBJ2-1, is GAGVSQSPRYKVTKRGQDVTLRCDPISSHATLYWYQQALGQGPEFLTYFNYEAQPDKSGLPSDRFSAERPEGSISTLTIQRTEQRDSAMYRCASSPGLLNEQFFGPGTRLTVL.

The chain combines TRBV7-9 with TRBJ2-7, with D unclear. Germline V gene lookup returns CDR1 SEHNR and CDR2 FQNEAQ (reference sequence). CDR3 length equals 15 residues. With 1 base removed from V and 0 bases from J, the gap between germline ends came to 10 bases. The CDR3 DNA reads TGTGCCAGCAGCTTAGTGTCCGGTCCCTCCTACGAGCAGTACTTC. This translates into CASSLVSGPSYEQYF. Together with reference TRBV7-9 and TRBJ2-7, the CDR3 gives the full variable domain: DTGVSQNPRHKITKRGQNVTFRCDPISEHNRLYWYRQTLGQGPEFLTYFQNEAQLEKSRLLSDRFSAERPKGSFSTLEIQRTEQGDSAMYLCASSLVSGPSYEQYFGPGTRLTVT.

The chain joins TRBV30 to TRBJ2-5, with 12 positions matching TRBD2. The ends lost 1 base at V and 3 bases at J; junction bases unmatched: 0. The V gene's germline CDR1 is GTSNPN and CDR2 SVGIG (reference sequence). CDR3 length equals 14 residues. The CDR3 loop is CAWSGTSGKETQYF. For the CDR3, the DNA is TGTGCCTGGAGTGGGACTAGCGGGAAAGAGACCCAGTACTTC.

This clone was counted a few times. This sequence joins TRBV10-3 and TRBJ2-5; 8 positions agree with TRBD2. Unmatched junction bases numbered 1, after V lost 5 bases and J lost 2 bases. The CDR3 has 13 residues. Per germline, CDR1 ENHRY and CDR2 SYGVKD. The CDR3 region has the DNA TGTGCCATCAGTAGACTAGCGCAAGAGACCCAGTACTTC. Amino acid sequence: CAISRLAQETQYF.

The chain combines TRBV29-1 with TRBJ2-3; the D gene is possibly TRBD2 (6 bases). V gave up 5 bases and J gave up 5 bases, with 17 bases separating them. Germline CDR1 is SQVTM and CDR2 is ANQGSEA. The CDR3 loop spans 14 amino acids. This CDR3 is CSVSGPTAGDTQYF. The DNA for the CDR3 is TGCAGCGTTTCCGGGCCTACAGCGGGAGATACGCAGTATTTT.

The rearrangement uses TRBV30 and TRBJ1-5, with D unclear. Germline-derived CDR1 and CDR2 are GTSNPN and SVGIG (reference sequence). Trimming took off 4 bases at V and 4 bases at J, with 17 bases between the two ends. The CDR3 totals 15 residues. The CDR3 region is CAWNGPGLGNQPQHF. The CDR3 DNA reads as TGTGCCTGGAACGGACCGGGCCTCGGGAATCAGCCCCAGCATTTT.

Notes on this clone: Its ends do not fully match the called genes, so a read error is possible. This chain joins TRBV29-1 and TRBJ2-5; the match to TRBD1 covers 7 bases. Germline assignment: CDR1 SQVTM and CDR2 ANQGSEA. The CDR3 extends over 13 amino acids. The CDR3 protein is CSGERQGWETQYF. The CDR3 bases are TGCAGCGGTGAAAGACAGGGTTGGGAGACCCAGTACTTC.

The CDR3 loop is CASSPASGSPNEQFF. CDR3 DNA: TGTGCCAGCAGCCCCGCTAGCGGGAGCCCCAATGAGCAGTTCTTC. This rearrangement joins TRBV5-4 to TRBJ2-1; TRBD2 matches at 10 bases. V was clipped by 4 bases and J by 6 bases; unmatched bases: 7. The CDR3 consists of 15 residues. Germline V lookup: CDR1 SGHNT, CDR2 YYREEE (reference sequence).

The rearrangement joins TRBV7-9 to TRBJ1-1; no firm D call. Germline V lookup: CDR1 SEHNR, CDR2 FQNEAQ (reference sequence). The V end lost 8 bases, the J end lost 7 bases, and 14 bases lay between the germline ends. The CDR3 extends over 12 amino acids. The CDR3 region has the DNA TGTGCCAGCGGTGGGGAGGTGAGTGAAGCTTTCTTT. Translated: CASGGEVSEAFF.